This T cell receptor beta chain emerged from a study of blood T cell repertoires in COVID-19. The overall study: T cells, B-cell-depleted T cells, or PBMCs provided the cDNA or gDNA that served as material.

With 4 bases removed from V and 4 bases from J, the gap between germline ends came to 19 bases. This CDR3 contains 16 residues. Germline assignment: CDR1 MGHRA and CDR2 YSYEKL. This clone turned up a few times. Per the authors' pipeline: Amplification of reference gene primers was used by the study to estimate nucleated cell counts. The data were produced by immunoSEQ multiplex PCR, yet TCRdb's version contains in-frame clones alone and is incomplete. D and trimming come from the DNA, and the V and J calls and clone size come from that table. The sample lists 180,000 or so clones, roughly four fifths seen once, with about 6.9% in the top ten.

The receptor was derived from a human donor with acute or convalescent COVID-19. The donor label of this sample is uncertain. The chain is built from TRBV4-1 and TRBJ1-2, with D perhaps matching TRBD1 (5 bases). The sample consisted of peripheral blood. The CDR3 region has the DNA TGCGCCAGCAGCCGAACGGCAGGGACTGGACCCTATGGCTACACCTTC. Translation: CASSRTAGTGPYGYTF.